This T cell receptor beta chain is drawn from a study of cytomegalovirus exposure and HLA in healthy donors. Comments on this clone: Its specificity is unknown.

Vbeta (60) and Jbeta (13) primers were used in the PCR. Sequenced by immunoSEQ multiplex PCR; TCRdb stores in-frame clones only, minus some. The table has under 200,000 clones, over 75% seen once. The study's findings and limits: Cytomegalovirus-associated TCR beta chains were listed, numbering 150 to 200. Earlier analysis looked at TCR beta V segments, and most were productive about 87% or about 30% of the time.

Sequencing input: PBMCs. The receptor was derived from a human donor in good health.

CDR3 protein: CASSYSGTSGFGEQFF. The CDR3 nucleotides are TGTGCCAGCAGTTACTCGGGGACTAGCGGGTTCGGTGAGCAGTTCTTC. The chain has TRBV6-6 and TRBJ2-1, with TRBD2 matching 12 bases. The CDR3 totals 16 residues. V shed 0 bases, J shed 9 bases, and the junction held 6 bases outside the gene matches. The germline CDR1 and CDR2 sequences are MNHNY and SVGAGI (reference sequence).